The 12 T cell receptor beta chains presented below share a single source sample, sequenced in a study of cytomegalovirus exposure and HLA in healthy donors. The PCR ran on 60 Vbeta and 13 Jbeta primers. Assay: immunoSEQ multiplex PCR; the TCRdb copy retains only in-frame clones and omits some. The ten most abundant clones cover 3.5% to 5% of a sample with about 35,000 clones. Sequenced material: PBMCs. These receptors originate from a woman aged 40 to 49 in good health and CMV-seropositive.

The rearrangement uses TRBV27 and TRBJ2-7, with D possibly being TRBD1 (6 bases). The CDR3 is 14 residues long. Germline values: CDR1 MNHEY, CDR2 SMNVEV (reference sequence). Trimming pared 3 bases from V and 2 bases from J, leaving 11 bases between. The CDR3 spells CASSLDRNTYEQYF. The CDR3, as DNA: TGTGCCAGCAGTTTGGACAGAAATACCTACGAGCAGTACTTC.

The genes are TRBV9 and TRBJ2-2; tentatively, D is TRBD2 (5 bases). Trimming took off 5 bases at V and 0 bases at J, with 11 bases between the two ends. The CDR3 sequence is 15 residues long. CDR1 and CDR2 from the germline V gene are SGDLS and YYNGEE. The CDR3 loop reads CASSMTTTNTGELFF. The CDR3 DNA reads TGTGCCAGCAGTATGACTACCACGAACACCGGGGAGCTGTTTTTT.

The DNA for the CDR3 is TGTGCCAGCAGCTTGGATGGCAGGGGGCCCTCCTACGAGCAGTACTTC. Residues: CASSLDGRGPSYEQYF. This chain uses TRBV5-8 with TRBJ2-7; 8 nucleotides match TRBD1. Germline assignment: CDR1 SGHTS and CDR2 YDEGEE. V trimming: 0 bases; J trimming: 0 bases; junction bases outside the gene matches: 5. The CDR3 covers 16 residues.

V and J are TRBV11-2 and TRBJ2-7; the D gene is possibly TRBD2 (5 bases). In germline, CDR1 is SGHAT, CDR2 FQNNGV. The CDR3 length is 13 residues. Trimming cost V 5 bases and J 6 bases, with 14 bases left between them. The CDR3 nucleotides are TGTGCCAGCAGCCAACCTACTAGTTTCGAGCAGTACTTC. It specifies CASSQPTSFEQYF.

The genes are TRBV18 and TRBJ2-5; 10 bases fit TRBD1. The J call may be in error: the DNA end matches TRBJ2-7 better. CDR1 is KGHSH and CDR2 is LQKENI in the germline V gene. The CDR3 extends over 17 amino acids. CDR3 coding DNA: TGTGCCAGCTCACCATACGCCGCCGGGACAGGGGATGGCGAGCAGTACTTC. It encodes CASSPYAAGTGDGEQYF.

V usage is TRBV5-1 and J usage is TRBJ2-5; TRBD1 agrees at 9 bases. Trimming at V came to 4 bases and at J to 4 bases, leaving 5 bases not matched to a gene. Germline CDR1 and CDR2: SGHRS and YFSETQ. The CDR3 runs 14 residues. The CDR3 sequence is CASSPGTGRETQYF. The CDR3 nucleotides are TGCGCCAGCAGCCCGGGGACAGGGAGAGAGACCCAGTACTTC.

The chain combines TRBV7-9 with TRBJ1-4, with a weak D call TRBD1 (5 bases). The CDR3 is made up of 17 amino acids. V was clipped by 0 bases and J by 3 bases, with 14 bases between them. Germline V CDR1 and CDR2: SEHNR, FQNEAQ (reference sequence). Here the CDR3 DNA reads TGTGCCAGCAGCTTAGCGGTCCTGGGGGGAGCTAATGAAAAACTGTTTTTT. As protein: CASSLAVLGGANEKLFF.

The chain couples TRBV18 to TRBJ2-6, with D hard to call. With 3 bases removed from V and 0 bases from J, the gap between germline ends came to 9 bases. The CDR3 spans 16 residues. CDR1 is KGHSH and CDR2 is LQKENI in the germline V gene. The CDR3 is CASSPSLNSGANVLTF. CDR3 in DNA: TGTGCCAGCTCACCTTCTTTAAACTCTGGGGCCAACGTCCTGACTTTC.

Details on this clone: The junction and the germline gene differ at one end; a read error may be behind it. The chain has TRBV18 and TRBJ1-1; 8 bases match TRBD1. The germline CDR1 and CDR2 sequences are KGHSH and LQKENI. This CDR3 spans 16 amino acids. CDR3 sequence (DNA): TGTGCCAGCGCACCCCGAGCAGGGACAGGAGGAACTGAAGCTTTCTTT. Protein: CASAPRAGTGGTEAFF. Full variable domain (outside the CDR3, taken from reference TRBV18 and TRBJ1-1): NAGVMQNPRHLVRRRGQEARLRCSPMKGHSHVYWYRQLPEEGLKFMVYLQKENIIDESGMPKERFSAEFPKEGPSILRIQQVVRGDSAAYFCASAPRAGTGGTEAFFGQGTRLTVV.

This chain connects TRBV2 to TRBJ2-1, with a possible D match to TRBD2 (5 bases). The germline V gene has CDR1 SNHLY and CDR2 FYNNEI. The CDR3 contains 13 residues. V lost 10 bases and J 7 bases, leaving 17 bases between the germline ends. The CDR3 spells CANQRDRGNEQFF. DNA for the CDR3: TGTGCCAACCAACGGGATAGAGGAAATGAGCAGTTCTTC.

V gene TRBV29-1 combines with J gene TRBJ2-4, with TRBD2 identical over 8 bases. Germline V lookup: CDR1 SQVTM, CDR2 ANQGSEA. The CDR3 consists of 14 residues. V shed 3 bases and J 3 bases; nucleotides not matched to a gene: 4. For the CDR3, the DNA is TGCAGCGTTGATGTAGCGGGAATCAAAAACATTCAGTACTTC. Protein: CSVDVAGIKNIQYF.

The chain couples TRBV7-3 to TRBJ2-1, with TRBD1 as a possible D gene (7 bases). There are 16 residues in the CDR3. The germline gives CDR1 SGHTA, CDR2 FQGTGA. The V end lost 5 bases, the J end lost 3 bases, and 17 bases lay between the germline ends. The CDR3 nucleotides are TGTGCCAGCAGCATACAAGGCGGGACAGTCTACAATGAGCAGTTCTTC. Encoded protein: CASSIQGGTVYNEQFF.